Below are 20 T cell receptor beta chains sequenced from a single sample in a study of T cell responses to AZD1222 COVID-19 vaccine. Repertoires were generated with immunoSEQ multiplex PCR, while TCRdb's copy carries only in-frame clones and drops some. This table holds over 85,000 clones, about 95% found once. Material: peripheral blood, obtained 28 days after the second AZD1222 dose. These receptors came from an adult who received the AZD1222 COVID-19 vaccine.

The chain has TRBV19 and TRBJ2-2, with TRBD2 matching over 11 bases. Germline lookup yields CDR1 LNHDA and CDR2 SQIVND (reference sequence). This CDR3 has 17 amino acids. Germline trimming cut 6 bases from V and 3 bases from J; bases unmatched to any gene: 9. The CDR3 spells CASRNPSGRSDTGELFF. The CDR3 DNA follows: TGTGCCAGTAGAAACCCTAGCGGGAGGTCGGACACCGGGGAGCTGTTTTTT.

This chain joins TRBV7-9 and TRBJ2-6, with 9 nucleotides matching TRBD2. The CDR3 extends over 18 amino acids. V was clipped by 4 bases and J by 0 bases; unmatched bases: 7. Germline CDR1 SEHNR, CDR2 FQNEAQ (reference sequence). CDR3 amino acids: CASSSVLAGLSGANVLTF. The CDR3 DNA reads as TGTGCCAGCAGCTCCGTTCTAGCGGGACTCTCTGGGGCCAACGTCCTGACTTTC.

The chain's CDR3 is CASSLQWVGTEAFF. In DNA, the CDR3 is TGCGCCAGCAGCTTACAGTGGGTGGGGACTGAAGCTTTCTTT. The rearrangement links TRBV5-1 to TRBJ1-1; no definite D call. The germline CDR1 and CDR2 sequences are SGHRS and YFSETQ. CDR3 length: 14 residues. The V gene lost 2 bases and the J gene lost 5 bases, with 13 bases spanning the gap.

J is TRBJ1-5 and V is TRBV7-2; a possible D gene is TRBD1 (5 bases). With 4 bases removed from V and 4 bases from J, the gap between germline ends came to 11 bases. The CDR3 spans 14 residues. CDR1 and CDR2 from the germline V gene are SGHTA and FQGNSA. CDR3 in amino acids: CASSSRTLNQPQHF. CDR3 DNA: TGTGCCAGCAGCTCACGGACACTGAATCAGCCCCAGCATTTT.

The gene calls are TRBV19 and TRBJ1-5; possibly TRBD1 for D (5 bases). This CDR3 region has 15 residues. The germline V and J ends were trimmed by 4 bases and 2 bases, with 12 bases remaining between them. In germline, CDR1 is LNHDA, CDR2 SQIVND (reference sequence). CDR3: CASSTQGWGNQPQHF. CDR3 nucleotides: TGTGCCAGTAGTACTCAGGGTTGGGGCAATCAGCCCCAGCATTTT.

The chain employs TRBV6-5 and TRBJ1-5, with a weak D call TRBD1 (5 bases). The CDR3 is 12 amino acids. V was trimmed by 7 bases and J by 3 bases, leaving 7 bases between them. Germline-derived CDR1 and CDR2 are MNHEY and SVGAGI. CDR3 residues: CASTGYNQPQHF. The CDR3 region has the DNA TGTGCCAGCACAGGGTACAATCAGCCCCAGCATTTT.

The rearrangement links TRBV10-3 to TRBJ2-5; D could derive from TRBD1 or TRBD2 (5 bases each). Germline CDR1 ENHRY, CDR2 SYGVKD. This CDR3 contains 15 residues. V was shortened by 5 bases and J by 0 bases, with 13 bases between the two germline ends. The CDR3 bases are TGTGCCATCAGTAGGGACGTGAAAGACCAAGAGACCCAGTACTTC. It yields the protein CAISRDVKDQETQYF.

The rearrangement links TRBV19 to TRBJ2-2, with D perhaps matching TRBD1 (6 bases). CDR1 and CDR2 (germline): LNHDA, SQIVND (reference sequence). There are 16 residues in the CDR3. V shed 3 bases and J shed 5 bases, with 16 bases lying between them. The CDR3 region has the DNA TGTGCCAGTAGTATCGCCCCCGGGACAAGAACCGGGGAGCTGTTTTTT. Translated, it gives CASSIAPGTRTGELFF.

J is TRBJ2-1 and V is TRBV24-1, with 7 bases fitting TRBD1. There are 16 residues in the CDR3. Trimming cost V 4 bases and J 1 base; bases outside gene matches: 6. CDR1 KGHDR and CDR2 SFDVKD come from the germline V gene. The CDR3 bases are TGTGCCACCAGTGACACCGGGACAGAATCCTACAATGAGCAGTTCTTC. Residues: CATSDTGTESYNEQFF.

The chain is built from TRBV29-1 and TRBJ1-1; 8 bases line up with TRBD1. Losses at the gene ends were 5 bases for V and 0 bases for J; bases not matched to a gene: 8. Germline V gene data show CDR1 as SQVTM and CDR2 as ANQGSEA. CDR3 length equals 15 residues. This CDR3 reads CSVFGQGAMNTEAFF. The DNA for the CDR3 is TGCAGCGTTTTTGGACAGGGCGCCATGAACACTGAAGCTTTCTTT.

Note on this clone: The same CDR3 is also encoded by other DNA sequences in this sample. V gene TRBV2 combines with J gene TRBJ1-2; D unresolved. The germline V gene encodes CDR1 SNHLY and CDR2 FYNNEI. The V and J ends lost 4 bases and 5 bases respectively, with 5 bases between them. The CDR3 runs to 11 residues. The CDR3 reads CASSAEYGYTF. CDR3 nucleotides: TGTGCCAGCAGTGCCGAGTATGGCTACACCTTC.

The chain has TRBV19 and TRBJ2-1; 7 nucleotides match TRBD2. V lost 10 bases and J lost 0; bases outside the gene matches: 6. Germline V gene data show CDR1 as LNHDA and CDR2 as SQIVND (reference sequence). The CDR3 spans 14 residues. CDR3 bases: TGTGCCACCACTAGCGTGAGCTCCTACAATGAGCAGTTCTTC. Amino acids: CATTSVSSYNEQFF. Full variable domain (outside the CDR3, taken from reference TRBV19 and TRBJ2-1): DGGITQSPKYLFRKEGQNVTLSCEQNLNHDAMYWYRQDPGQGLRLIYYSQIVNDFQKGDIAEGYSVSREKKESFPLTVTSAQKNPTAFYLCATTSVSSYNEQFFGPGTRLTVL.

This clone was seen just once. V is TRBV7-9 and J is TRBJ2-5; D possibly uses TRBD1 or TRBD2 (5 bases each). The CDR3 has 15 residues. The germline V gene has CDR1 SEHNR and CDR2 FQNEAQ (reference sequence). The V and J ends lost 6 bases and 4 bases respectively, with 18 bases between them. The CDR3 nucleotides are TGTGCCAGCAGTCTAAGGGTTGGGGACCTAGAGACCCAGTACTTC. Protein: CASSLRVGDLETQYF. Full variable domain (missing parts from reference TRBV7-9 and TRBJ2-5): DTGVSQNPRHKITKRGQNVTFRCDPISEHNRLYWYRQTLGQGPEFLTYFQNEAQLEKSRLLSDRFSAERPKGSFSTLEIQRTEQGDSAMYLCASSLRVGDLETQYFGPGTRLLVL.

V is TRBV7-9 and J is TRBJ1-6; unclear D gene. The CDR3 is 15 residues long. The germline CDR1 and CDR2 sequences are SEHNR and FQNEAQ (reference sequence). The V end was cut by 1 base, the J end by 3 bases, with 7 bases between. Here the CDR3 reads CASSLEGLYNSPLHF. The CDR3, as DNA: TGTGCCAGCAGCTTAGAGGGCCTCTATAATTCACCCCTCCACTTT. The whole variable domain, filled in from reference TRBV7-9 and TRBJ1-6, reads DTGVSQNPRHKITKRGQNVTFRCDPISEHNRLYWYRQTLGQGPEFLTYFQNEAQLEKSRLLSDRFSAERPKGSFSTLEIQRTEQGDSAMYLCASSLEGLYNSPLHFGNGTRLTVT.

The chain joins TRBV2 to TRBJ2-7; 7 nucleotides agree with TRBD2. J gave up 7 bases and V 10 bases, and 10 bases lay outside the gene matches. Germline V gene sequence: CDR1 SNHLY, CDR2 FYNNEI. The CDR3 has 12 residues. This chain's CDR3 is CATERGGEEQYF. The CDR3 DNA sequence: TGTGCCACGGAGCGGGGCGGGGAAGAGCAGTACTTC. The whole variable domain, filled in from reference TRBV2 and TRBJ2-7, reads EPEVTQTPSHQVTQMGQEVILRCVPISNHLYFYWYRQILGQKVEFLVSFYNNEISEKSEIFDDQFSVERPDGSNFTLKIRSTKLEDSAMYFCATERGGEEQYFGPGTRLTVT.

This chain links TRBV13 with TRBJ1-2, with TRBD1 identical over 8 bases. Germline trimming cut 5 bases from V and 6 bases from J; bases unmatched to any gene: 5. This CDR3 comprises 13 residues. Germline V gives CDR1 PRHDT, CDR2 FYEKMQ (reference sequence). The DNA for the CDR3 is TGTGCCAGCAGCATACAGGGGGTACATGGCTACACCTTC. Translated: CASSIQGVHGYTF.

The chain carries TRBV19 and TRBJ2-3; D uncertain. Trimming removed 3 bases from V and 1 base from J, with 11 bases in between. This CDR3 contains 15 residues. Germline V gene sequence: CDR1 LNHDA, CDR2 SQIVND (reference sequence). CDR3 coding DNA: TGTGCCAGTAGTATTGGGCAGGTCGGCACAGATACGCAGTATTTT. Its protein is CASSIGQVGTDTQYF.

The genes are TRBV28 and TRBJ1-2; D remains ambiguous. Germline values: CDR1 MDHEN, CDR2 SYDVKM. The CDR3 has 12 residues. Trimming cost V 3 bases and J 8 bases, with 10 bases left between them. DNA of the CDR3: TGTGCCAGCAGTTTGGGAAGGGCCGGCTACACCTTC. This gives the protein CASSLGRAGYTF.

V gene TRBV28 combines with J gene TRBJ2-7; the D is unclear. The ends were cut back, 5 bases at V and 3 bases at J, with 5 bases in the middle. CDR3 length: 11 amino acids. Germline lookup yields CDR1 MDHEN and CDR2 SYDVKM. The CDR3 DNA reads as TGTGCCAGCAGTACCTTCTACGAGCAGTACTTC. It yields the protein CASSTFYEQYF.

This chain uses TRBV19 with TRBJ1-5; 10 bases match TRBD1. V was pared by 6 bases and J by 5 bases, with 10 bases of the junction left unmatched. Germline V gives CDR1 LNHDA, CDR2 SQIVND (reference sequence). The CDR3 is made up of 16 amino acids. CDR3 region: CASSSNDRGRYQPQHF. For the CDR3, the DNA is TGTGCCAGTAGCTCCAACGACAGGGGGCGATATCAGCCCCAGCATTTT.